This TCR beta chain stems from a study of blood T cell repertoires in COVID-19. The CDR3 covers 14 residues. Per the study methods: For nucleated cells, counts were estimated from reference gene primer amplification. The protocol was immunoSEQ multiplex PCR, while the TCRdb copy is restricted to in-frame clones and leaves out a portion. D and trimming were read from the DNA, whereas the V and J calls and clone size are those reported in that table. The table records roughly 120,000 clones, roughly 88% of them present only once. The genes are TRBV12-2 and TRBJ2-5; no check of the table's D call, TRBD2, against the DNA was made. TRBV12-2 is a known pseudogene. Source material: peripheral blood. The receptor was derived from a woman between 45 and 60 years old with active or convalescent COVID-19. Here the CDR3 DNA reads TGTGCAAGTCGCTCCAGACTAACCCCGGAGACCCAGTACTTC. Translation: CASRSRLTPETQYF.